A selection of T cell receptor beta chains follows, all from one sample in a study of blood T cell repertoires in COVID-19. Using immunoSEQ multiplex PCR, the repertoire was profiled, and TCRdb retains in-frame clones only, with some absent. The sample consists of tens of thousands of clones, approximately 84% of them appearing once. The sample consisted of peripheral blood. These receptor sequences come from a human donor in a cohort sampled during active COVID-19. CDR3s include the opening cysteine and the closing phenylalanine or tryptophan. Fields, in order: CDR3 protein, CDR3 DNA, J gene, CDR3 length, clone size, V gene, D gene. A D gene is named only where the DNA matches it firmly. Where a row states a size, it is once, few, many or the class of an expanded clone; other rows omit it.

CDR3: CASSLLREIYGYTF; DNA: TGTGCCAGCAGTTTGCTTCGGGAGATCTATGGCTACACCTTC; J: TRBJ1-2; length: 14; size: -; V: TRBV28; D: -
CDR3: CASSFSPGTEKNIQYF; DNA: TGTGCCAGCAGCTTTAGTCCGGGGACAGAGAAAAACATTCAGTACTTC; J: TRBJ2-4; length: 16; size: -; V: TRBV11-1; D: TRBD1
CDR3: CASSPGHYYEQYF; DNA: TGTGCCAGCAGCCCGGGACACTACTACGAGCAGTACTTC; J: TRBJ2-7; length: 13; size: -; V: TRBV27; D: -
CDR3: CASIPRGVRGQETQYF; DNA: TGTGCCAGCATTCCACGAGGGGTCAGGGGCCAAGAGACCCAGTACTTC; J: TRBJ2-5; length: 16; size: -; V: TRBV7-9; D: -
CDR3: CASSEWGLLAGNTDTQYF; DNA: TGTGCCAGCAGTGAATGGGGACTGTTAGCGGGGAACACAGATACGCAGTATTTT; J: TRBJ2-3; length: 18; size: -; V: TRBV6-1; D: TRBD2
CDR3: CASSPGLAGATDEQFF; DNA: TGTGCCAGCTCACCGGGACTAGCGGGAGCTACCGATGAGCAGTTCTTC; J: TRBJ2-1; length: 16; size: -; V: TRBV18; D: TRBD2
CDR3: CASSLPGATYEQYF; DNA: TGCGCCAGCAGCCTACCAGGGGCGACCTACGAGCAGTACTTC; J: TRBJ2-7; length: 14; size: few; V: TRBV5-1; D: -
CDR3: CASRLGTIGNEQYF; DNA: TGCGCCAGCAGATTAGGGACTATCGGGAACGAGCAGTACTTC; J: TRBJ2-7; length: 14; size: -; V: TRBV5-1; D: TRBD2
CDR3: CASSTAQGAEAFF; DNA: TGTGCCAGCAGCACCGCGCAAGGGGCTGAAGCTTTCTTT; J: TRBJ1-1; length: 13; size: -; V: TRBV7-9; D: -
CDR3: CASSFAGRYNEQFF; DNA: TGTGCCAGCAGCTTCGCGGGGAGATACAATGAGCAGTTCTTC; J: TRBJ2-1; length: 14; size: -; V: TRBV11-2; D: -
CDR3: CASSQEARGPGANVLTF; DNA: TGCGCCAGCAGCCAAGAAGCAAGGGGCCCTGGGGCCAACGTCCTGACTTTC; J: TRBJ2-6; length: 17; size: -; V: TRBV4-3; D: -
CDR3: CASSFGQGRLRGELFF; DNA: TGTGCCAGCAGCTTCGGACAGGGTCGGCTGCGCGGGGAGCTGTTTTTT; J: TRBJ2-2; length: 16; size: once; V: TRBV5-5; D: TRBD1
CDR3: CALAGALTGELFF; DNA: TGTGCCCTGGCGGGGGCCCTCACCGGGGAGCTGTTTTTT; J: TRBJ2-2; length: 13; size: -; V: TRBV7-6; D: -
CDR3: CASSLVGGPYEQYF; DNA: TGTGCCAGCAGCTTAGTGGGGGGGCCCTACGAGCAGTACTTC; J: TRBJ2-7; length: 14; size: -; V: TRBV7-9; D: -
CDR3: CASSMIIGGNQPQHF; DNA: TGTGCCAGTAGTATGATTATCGGGGGGAATCAGCCCCAGCATTTT; J: TRBJ1-5; length: 15; size: -; V: TRBV19; D: -
CDR3: CASSLTGTANYGYTF; DNA: TGTGCCAGCAGTCTCACAGGGACGGCTAACTATGGCTACACCTTC; J: TRBJ1-2; length: 15; size: -; V: TRBV28; D: -
CDR3: CASSLGRLADANEQFF; DNA: TGCGCCAGCAGCTTGGGACGGCTAGCAGATGCCAATGAGCAGTTCTTC; J: TRBJ2-1; length: 16; size: -; V: TRBV5-1; D: -
CDR3: CASSPSGRTQYF; DNA: TGTGCCAGCAGCCCTAGCGGGAGAACGCAGTATTTT; J: TRBJ2-3; length: 12; size: -; V: TRBV11-1; D: TRBD2
CDR3: CASRPGHINEKLFF; DNA: TGTGCCAGCAGACCGGGACACATTAATGAAAAACTGTTTTTT; J: TRBJ1-4; length: 14; size: -; V: TRBV6-5; D: -
CDR3: CASSLGGSRNYEQYF; DNA: TGCGCCAGCAGCTTGGGCGGGAGTCGTAACTACGAGCAGTACTTC; J: TRBJ2-7; length: 15; size: -; V: TRBV5-1; D: TRBD2
CDR3: CASAEHSSYEQYF; DNA: TGTGCCAGCGCCGAGCACAGCTCCTACGAGCAGTACTTC; J: TRBJ2-7; length: 13; size: -; V: TRBV7-2; D: -
CDR3: CASSQDSLAGGPTGELFF; DNA: TGTGCCAGCAGCCAAGATTCGCTAGCGGGGGGGCCCACCGGGGAGCTGTTTTTT; J: TRBJ2-2; length: 18; size: -; V: TRBV3-1/TRBV3-2; D: TRBD2
CDR3: CASSIVSANYGYTF; DNA: TGTGCCAGTAGTATAGTAAGCGCTAACTATGGCTACACCTTC; J: TRBJ1-2; length: 14; size: -; V: TRBV19; D: -
CDR3: CASSWATNTEAFF; DNA: TGTGCCAGCAGTTGGGCAACGAACACTGAAGCTTTCTTT; J: TRBJ1-1; length: 13; size: few; V: TRBV6-2/TRBV6-3; D: -
CDR3: CASSPGGQNLRDTQYF; DNA: TGTGCCAGCAGCCCGGGGGGCCAGAACCTTCGCGATACGCAGTATTTT; J: TRBJ2-3; length: 16; size: -; V: TRBV9; D: -
CDR3: CASSLQPTSSYEQYF; DNA: TGTGCCAGTAGTCTACAGCCTACTAGCTCCTACGAGCAGTACTTC; J: TRBJ2-7; length: 15; size: -; V: TRBV19; D: -
CDR3: CSVEGGANTGELFF; DNA: TGCAGCGTTGAAGGGGGCGCGAACACCGGGGAGCTGTTTTTT; J: TRBJ2-2; length: 14; size: -; V: TRBV29-1; D: -
CDR3: CASSVAPLISGSSYNSPLHF; DNA: TGTGCCAGCAGCGTAGCCCCCCTCATTAGCGGGAGCTCCTATAATTCACCCCTCCACTTT; J: TRBJ1-6; length: 20; size: -; V: TRBV9; D: -
CDR3: CASSSWRGMNTEAFF; DNA: TGTGCCAGCAGCTCGTGGCGGGGCATGAACACTGAAGCTTTCTTT; J: TRBJ1-1; length: 15; size: -; V: TRBV7-8; D: -
CDR3: CASSLGLAGGDEQYF; DNA: TGTGCCAGCAGCTTGGGACTAGCGGGAGGCGACGAGCAGTACTTC; J: TRBJ2-7; length: 15; size: -; V: TRBV5-8; D: TRBD2
CDR3: CASSQDRLLDNEQFF; DNA: TGCGCCAGCAGCCAAGATAGGCTACTAGACAATGAGCAGTTCTTC; J: TRBJ2-1; length: 15; size: few; V: TRBV4-1; D: -
CDR3: CSGVERAKNIQYF; DNA: TGCAGCGGGGTTGAGCGGGCCAAAAACATTCAGTACTTC; J: TRBJ2-4; length: 13; size: -; V: TRBV29-1; D: -
CDR3: CATVRDRDYQPQHF; DNA: TGTGCCACGGTAAGGGACAGGGATTATCAGCCCCAGCATTTT; J: TRBJ1-5; length: 14; size: -; V: TRBV6-5; D: TRBD1
CDR3: CASSEALGGVATNEKLFF; DNA: TGTGCCAGCAGTGAGGCTTTAGGGGGGGTCGCAACTAATGAAAAACTGTTTTTT; J: TRBJ1-4; length: 18; size: -; V: TRBV2; D: -
CDR3: CASSLVTGVSYNEQFF; DNA: TGTGCCAGCAGCTTAGTTACGGGGGTGTCCTACAATGAGCAGTTCTTC; J: TRBJ2-1; length: 16; size: -; V: TRBV7-2; D: -
CDR3: CASSQDRGQADTQYF; DNA: TGTGCCAGCAGCCAAGATCGTGGACAGGCAGATACGCAGTATTTT; J: TRBJ2-3; length: 15; size: -; V: TRBV3-1/TRBV3-2; D: TRBD1
CDR3: CASSLFGSPYNEQFF; DNA: TGTGCCAGCAGCTTGTTCGGGAGCCCCTACAATGAGCAGTTCTTC; J: TRBJ2-1; length: 15; size: -; V: TRBV5-4; D: -
CDR3: CASSPWGQLKDTEAFF; DNA: TGTGCCAGCAGCCCCTGGGGGCAGCTAAAGGACACTGAAGCTTTCTTT; J: TRBJ1-1; length: 16; size: -; V: TRBV7-2; D: -
CDR3: CASTRDSPRGGYTF; DNA: TGTGCCAGCACCCGAGACAGCCCCAGGGGTGGCTACACCTTC; J: TRBJ1-2; length: 14; size: few; V: TRBV7-9; D: -
CDR3: CASSPDSFSNQPQHF; DNA: TGTGCCAGCTCACCGGACAGTTTTAGCAATCAGCCCCAGCATTTT; J: TRBJ1-5; length: 15; size: -; V: TRBV18; D: -